Listed below are T cell receptor beta chains from one sample, sequenced in a study of shared clonotypes between healthy human individuals. Produced via immunoSEQ multiplex PCR; TCRdb's table is partial and in-frame only. The data hold hundreds of thousands of clones, with more than 60% observed a single time. The sequenced material came from memory CD4+ T cells sorted from blood. These receptors came from a man aged 30-40 years in good health. Each CDR3 is given with its conserved first and last residue. Fields, in order: V gene, clone size, CDR3 length, J gene, D gene, CDR3 protein, CDR3 DNA. D genes are given only for firm matches. Size values are once, few and many counts, or a class for expanded clones, and some rows have none.

TRBV7-8	-	16	TRBJ2-1	-	CASSPIRGSSYNEQFF	TGTGCCAGCAGCCCCATTAGGGGGAGCTCCTACAATGAGCAGTTCTTC
TRBV10-2	-	11	TRBJ2-1	-	CASSGYHEQFF	TGCGCCAGCAGTGGGTACCATGAGCAGTTCTTC
TRBV7-9	-	15	TRBJ2-1	TRBD2	CASSLTSALYNEQFF	TGTGCCAGCAGCCTGACTAGCGCGCTCTACAATGAGCAGTTCTTC
TRBV13	-	15	TRBJ2-7	-	CASSISGKGPYEQYF	TGTGCCAGCAGCATTTCAGGGAAGGGACCCTACGAGCAGTACTTC
TRBV2	-	12	TRBJ2-5	TRBD2	CATSGGQETQYF	TGTGCCACCTCGGGAGGGCAAGAGACCCAGTACTTC
TRBV6-5	-	15	TRBJ2-7	TRBD1	CASSPTGTGQWEQYF	TGTGCCAGCAGTCCTACCGGGACAGGCCAGTGGGAGCAGTACTTC
TRBV6-6	-	13	TRBJ2-1	-	CASKRVSYNEQFF	TGTGCCAGCAAGCGGGTCTCCTACAATGAGCAGTTCTTC
TRBV7-8	-	15	TRBJ2-7	-	CASSLARGGGYEQYF	TGTGCCAGCAGCTTAGCCCGAGGGGGGGGCTACGAGCAGTACTTC
TRBV15	many	15	TRBJ2-1	TRBD2	CATSREAGEYNEQFF	TGTGCCACCAGCAGAGAAGCGGGAGAATACAATGAGCAGTTCTTC
TRBV28	-	13	TRBJ1-2	-	CASSRGGFYGYTF	TGTGCCAGCAGTCGGGGGGGTTTCTATGGCTACACCTTC
TRBV9	-	18	TRBJ2-3	-	CASSVDPNRRSSTDTQYF	TGTGCCAGCAGCGTAGACCCTAATCGGAGATCTAGCACAGATACGCAGTATTTT
TRBV9	-	13	TRBJ2-3	-	CASSIQSTDTQYF	TGTGCCAGCAGCATACAGAGCACAGATACGCAGTATTTT
TRBV6-1	-	15	TRBJ2-3	TRBD2	CASRQVAGQTDTQYF	TGTGCCAGCAGACAAGTAGCGGGACAAACAGATACGCAGTATTTT
TRBV6-5	-	15	TRBJ2-7	-	CASSPTHASPGEQYF	TGTGCCAGCAGCCCTACCCACGCCAGTCCGGGGGAGCAGTACTTC
TRBV7-6	-	14	TRBJ1-1	-	CASSEGGANTEAFF	TGTGCCAGCAGCGAGGGTGGGGCGAACACTGAAGCTTTCTTT
TRBV27	few	13	TRBJ2-7	-	CASSDDREDEQYF	TGTGCCAGCAGTGACGACAGGGAGGACGAGCAGTACTTC
TRBV7-2	-	14	TRBJ2-1	-	CASSLETNYNEQFF	TGTGCCAGCAGCTTAGAGACTAACTACAATGAGCAGTTCTTC
TRBV7-6	-	17	TRBJ2-1	-	CASSSSPQGLARDEQFF	TGTGCCAGCAGCTCATCACCCCAAGGGCTAGCGAGGGATGAGCAGTTCTTC
TRBV5-6	-	17	TRBJ1-4	-	CASSLDAASGASEKLFF	TGTGCCAGCAGCTTGGACGCGGCCTCGGGGGCGTCTGAAAAACTGTTTTTT
TRBV28	-	15	TRBJ2-1	TRBD2	CASSQTSGRSNEQFF	TGTGCCAGCAGCCAGACTAGCGGGAGATCCAATGAGCAGTTCTTC
TRBV10-1	-	15	TRBJ2-7	TRBD1	CASSPSGGRPYEQYF	TGCGCCAGCAGTCCATCAGGGGGTCGCCCCTACGAGCAGTACTTC
TRBV11-3	-	15	TRBJ2-3	TRBD1	CASSLGQESTDTQYF	TGTGCCAGCAGCTTGGGACAGGAGAGCACAGATACGCAGTATTTT
TRBV28	-	15	TRBJ2-5	-	CASSSDAAPRETQYF	TGTGCCAGCAGTTCCGATGCGGCCCCCAGAGAGACCCAGTACTTC
TRBV14	few	13	TRBJ2-7	-	CASSQFVSGEQYF	TGTGCCAGCAGCCAATTCGTGTCCGGCGAGCAGTACTTC
TRBV27	-	17	TRBJ2-1	TRBD2	CASSTPTGTSGSNEQFF	TGTGCCAGCAGTACACCTACCGGGACTAGCGGGAGTAATGAGCAGTTCTTC
TRBV11-3	many	16	TRBJ2-2	TRBD1	CASSLHGQGGTGELFF	TGTGCCAGCAGCTTACACGGACAGGGGGGCACCGGGGAGCTGTTTTTT
TRBV10-1	-	11	TRBJ2-7	-	CASSNGYEQYF	TGCGCCAGCAGTAATGGGTACGAGCAGTACTTC
TRBV5-4	-	14	TRBJ2-3	-	CASSLVGSTDTQYF	TGTGCCAGCAGCTTGGTCGGCAGCACAGATACGCAGTATTTT
TRBV5-1	-	15	TRBJ2-2	TRBD2	CASSVELAGESELFF	TGCGCCAGCAGCGTGGAACTAGCGGGAGAATCGGAGCTGTTTTTT
TRBV7-9	-	14	TRBJ2-7	TRBD2	CASSQASGMWEQYF	TGTGCCAGCAGCCAGGCTAGCGGGATGTGGGAGCAGTACTTC
TRBV5-1	-	14	TRBJ2-2	-	CASSPAEETGELFF	TGCGCCAGCAGCCCAGCGGAGGAGACCGGGGAGCTGTTTTTT
TRBV29-1	few	10	TRBJ1-1	-	CSTVLTEAFF	TGCTCTACCGTCCTCACTGAAGCTTTCTTT
TRBV10-3	-	13	TRBJ2-1	TRBD2	CAISEGSGSNQFF	TGTGCCATCAGTGAGGGAAGCGGGAGTAATCAGTTCTTC
TRBV10-3	-	13	TRBJ2-5	TRBD2	CATGGREGETQYF	TGTGCCACCGGGGGCCGGGAGGGGGAGACCCAGTACTTC
TRBV5-1	-	13	TRBJ2-1	TRBD1	CASSLGRGGSEFF	TGCGCCAGCAGCTTGGGGAGAGGGGGCTCAGAGTTCTTC
TRBV30	-	13	TRBJ1-5	-	CAWSADSGQPQHF	TGTGCCTGGAGTGCGGACAGCGGTCAGCCCCAGCATTTT
TRBV28	-	13	TRBJ2-1	-	CASYERSYNEQFF	TGTGCCAGTTATGAGCGATCCTACAATGAGCAGTTCTTC
TRBV7-4	-	14	TRBJ2-7	TRBD1	CASSPGQGLAEQYF	TGTGCCAGCAGCCCGGGACAGGGGCTAGCGGAGCAGTACTTC
TRBV7-9	-	14	TRBJ1-4	-	CASSLDLGSEKLFF	TGTGCCAGCAGCTTAGATTTGGGGTCGGAAAAACTGTTTTTT
TRBV7-9	-	15	TRBJ1-2	TRBD1	CASSLTGGQLEGYTF	TGTGCCAGCAGCTTAACGGGGGGACAGTTGGAAGGCTACACCTTC
TRBV7-8	many	13	TRBJ2-1	-	CASSLGDKYEQFF	TGTGCCAGCAGCTTAGGCGATAAGTATGAGCAGTTCTTC
TRBV19	-	14	TRBJ1-5	-	CASSIRTNNQPQHF	TGTGCCAGTAGTATACGCACAAACAATCAGCCCCAGCATTTT
TRBV7-2	-	14	TRBJ1-5	-	CASSLAWGRDPQHF	TGTGCCAGCAGCTTAGCGTGGGGGCGCGATCCCCAGCATTTT
TRBV2	few	14	TRBJ1-3	TRBD1	CASSDAGQRNTIYF	TGTGCCAGCAGTGACGCGGGACAGAGAAACACCATATATTTT
TRBV19	few	17	TRBJ2-1	-	CASNMGRGQSSYNEQFF	TGTGCCAGTAACATGGGCCGCGGGCAAAGCTCCTACAATGAGCAGTTCTTC
TRBV18	-	16	TRBJ2-3	TRBD2	CASSPPGLARTDTQYF	TGTGCCAGCTCACCACCGGGACTAGCGCGTACAGATACGCAGTATTTT
TRBV18	-	15	TRBJ1-1	-	CASSLDQGYNTEAFF	TGTGCCAGCTCACTAGACCAGGGTTATAACACTGAAGCTTTCTTT
TRBV29-1	-	19	TRBJ2-1	TRBD2	CSVEDWGGTSGSRYNEQFF	TGCAGCGTTGAAGACTGGGGAGGGACTAGCGGGAGCAGATACAATGAGCAGTTCTTC
TRBV10-2	-	15	TRBJ2-1	-	CASSRVVGTYNEQFF	TGCGCCAGCAGTAGAGTTGTGGGAACTTACAATGAGCAGTTCTTC
TRBV6-5	-	14	TRBJ2-3	-	CASSPDSSTDTQYF	TGTGCCAGCAGTCCCGACAGTAGCACAGATACGCAGTATTTT